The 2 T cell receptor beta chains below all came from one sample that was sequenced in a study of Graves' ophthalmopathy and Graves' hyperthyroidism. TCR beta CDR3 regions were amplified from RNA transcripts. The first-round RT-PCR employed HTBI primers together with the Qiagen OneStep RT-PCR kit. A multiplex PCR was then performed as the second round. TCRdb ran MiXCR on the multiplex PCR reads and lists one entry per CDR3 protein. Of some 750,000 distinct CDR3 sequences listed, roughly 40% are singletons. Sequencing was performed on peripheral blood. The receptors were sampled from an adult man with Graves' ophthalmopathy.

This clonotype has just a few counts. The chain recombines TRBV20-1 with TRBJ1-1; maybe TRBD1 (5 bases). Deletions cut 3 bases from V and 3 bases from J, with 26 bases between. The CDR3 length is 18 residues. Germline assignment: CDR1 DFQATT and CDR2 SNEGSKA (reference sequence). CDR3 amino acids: CSARGSGSGLGRDTEAFF. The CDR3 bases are TGCAGTGCTAGGGGATCAGGGTCGGGCTTGGGGCGGGACACTGAAGCTTTCTTT.

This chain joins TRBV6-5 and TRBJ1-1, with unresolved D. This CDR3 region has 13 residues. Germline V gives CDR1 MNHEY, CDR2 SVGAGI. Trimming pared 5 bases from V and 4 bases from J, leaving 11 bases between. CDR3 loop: CASSTTRVTEAFF. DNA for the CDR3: TGTGCCAGCAGTACTACAAGGGTCACTGAAGCTTTCTTT.